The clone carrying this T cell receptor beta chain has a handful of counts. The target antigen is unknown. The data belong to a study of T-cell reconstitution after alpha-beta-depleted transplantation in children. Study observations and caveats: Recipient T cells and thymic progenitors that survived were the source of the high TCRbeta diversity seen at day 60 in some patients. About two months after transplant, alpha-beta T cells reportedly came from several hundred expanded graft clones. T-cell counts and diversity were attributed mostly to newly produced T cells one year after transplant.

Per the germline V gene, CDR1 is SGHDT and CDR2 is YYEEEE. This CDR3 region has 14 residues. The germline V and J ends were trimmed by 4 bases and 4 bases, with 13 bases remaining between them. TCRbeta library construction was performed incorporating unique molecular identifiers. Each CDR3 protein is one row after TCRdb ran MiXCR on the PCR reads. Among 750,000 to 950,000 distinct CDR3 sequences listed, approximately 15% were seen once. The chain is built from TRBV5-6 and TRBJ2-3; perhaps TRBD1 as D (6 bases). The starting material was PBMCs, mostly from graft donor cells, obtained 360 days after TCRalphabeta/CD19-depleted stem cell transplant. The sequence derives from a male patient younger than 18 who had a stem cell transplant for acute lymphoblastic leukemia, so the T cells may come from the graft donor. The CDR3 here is CASSIQGVADTQYF. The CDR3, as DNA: TGTGCCAGCAGCATACAGGGTGTAGCAGATACGCAGTATTTT.